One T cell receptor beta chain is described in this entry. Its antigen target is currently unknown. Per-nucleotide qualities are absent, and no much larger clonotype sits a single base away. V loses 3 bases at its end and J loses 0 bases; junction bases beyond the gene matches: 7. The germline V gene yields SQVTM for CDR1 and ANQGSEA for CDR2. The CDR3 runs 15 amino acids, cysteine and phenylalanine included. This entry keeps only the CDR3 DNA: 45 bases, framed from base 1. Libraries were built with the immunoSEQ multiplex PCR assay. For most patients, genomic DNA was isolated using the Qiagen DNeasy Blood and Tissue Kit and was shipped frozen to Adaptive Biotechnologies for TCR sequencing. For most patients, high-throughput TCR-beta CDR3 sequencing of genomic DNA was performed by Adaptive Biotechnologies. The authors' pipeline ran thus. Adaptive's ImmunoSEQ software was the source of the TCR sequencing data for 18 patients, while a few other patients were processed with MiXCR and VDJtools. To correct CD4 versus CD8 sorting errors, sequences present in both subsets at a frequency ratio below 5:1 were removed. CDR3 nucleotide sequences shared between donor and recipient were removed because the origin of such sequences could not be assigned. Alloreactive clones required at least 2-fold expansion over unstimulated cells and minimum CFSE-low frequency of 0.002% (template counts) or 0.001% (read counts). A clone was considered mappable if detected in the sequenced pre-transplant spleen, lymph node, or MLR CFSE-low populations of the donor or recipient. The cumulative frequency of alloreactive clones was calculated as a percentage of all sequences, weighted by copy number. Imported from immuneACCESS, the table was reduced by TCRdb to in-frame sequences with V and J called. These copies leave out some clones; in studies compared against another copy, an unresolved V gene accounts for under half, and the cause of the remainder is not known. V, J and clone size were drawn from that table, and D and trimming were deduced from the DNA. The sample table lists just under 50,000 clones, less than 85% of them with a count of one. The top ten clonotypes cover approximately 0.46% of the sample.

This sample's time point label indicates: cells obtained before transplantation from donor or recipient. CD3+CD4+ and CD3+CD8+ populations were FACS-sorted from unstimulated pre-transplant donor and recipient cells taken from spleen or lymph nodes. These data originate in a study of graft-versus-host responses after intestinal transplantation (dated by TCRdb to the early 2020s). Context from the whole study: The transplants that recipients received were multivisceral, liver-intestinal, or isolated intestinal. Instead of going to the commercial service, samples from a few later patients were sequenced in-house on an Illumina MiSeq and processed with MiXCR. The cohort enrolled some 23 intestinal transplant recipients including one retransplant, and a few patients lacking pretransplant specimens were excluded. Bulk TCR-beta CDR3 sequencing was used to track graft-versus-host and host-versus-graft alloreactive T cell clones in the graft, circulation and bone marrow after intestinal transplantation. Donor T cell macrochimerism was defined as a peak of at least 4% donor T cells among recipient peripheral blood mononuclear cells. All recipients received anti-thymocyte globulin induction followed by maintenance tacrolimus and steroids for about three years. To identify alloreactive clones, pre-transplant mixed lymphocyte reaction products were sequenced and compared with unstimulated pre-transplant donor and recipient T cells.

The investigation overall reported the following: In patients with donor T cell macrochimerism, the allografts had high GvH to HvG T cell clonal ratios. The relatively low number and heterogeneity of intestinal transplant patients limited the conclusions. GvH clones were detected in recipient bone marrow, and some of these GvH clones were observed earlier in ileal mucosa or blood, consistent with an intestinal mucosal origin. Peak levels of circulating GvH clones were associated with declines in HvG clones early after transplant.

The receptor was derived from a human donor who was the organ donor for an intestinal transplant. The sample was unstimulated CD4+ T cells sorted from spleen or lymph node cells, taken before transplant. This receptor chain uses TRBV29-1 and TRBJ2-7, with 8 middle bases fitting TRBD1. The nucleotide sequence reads TGCAGCGTTGACGGACAGGGTGGGGGCTCCTACGAGCAGTACTTC. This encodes CSVDGQGGGSYEQYF.